This T cell receptor beta chain originates from a study of T cell changes during pregnancy in multiple sclerosis. This clone occurred once. CDR3 length: 14 residues. The junction had 4 bases not matched to a gene; V was cut back by 5 bases and J by 4 bases. Per the germline V gene, CDR1 is SGHTA and CDR2 is FQGNSA. Only in-frame clones appear in the TCRdb table, and some are missing; sequencing was by immunoSEQ multiplex PCR. Among roughly 52,000 clones, around 92% were seen once, and the ten largest hold roughly 0.23%. The source is a female donor with multiple sclerosis, enrolled in a pregnancy study. The chain combines TRBV7-2 with TRBJ2-1; 8 bases are shared with TRBD2. The sample in question was CD4+ T cells from peripheral blood mononuclear cells, obtained in the third trimester of pregnancy. CDR3 nucleotides: TGTGCCAGCAGCGCCCGGGGGGGGTACAATGAGCAGTTCTTC. This translates into CASSARGGYNEQFF.